Each of the 29 T cell receptor beta chains below was sequenced from the same sample in a study of Graves' ophthalmopathy and Graves' hyperthyroidism. Researchers took RNA transcripts and amplified TCR beta CDR3 regions from them. HTBI primers primed a first-round RT-PCR, and a second-round multiplex PCR followed. TCRdb reprocessed the multiplex PCR reads with MiXCR, giving one entry per CDR3 protein. The top ten hold roughly 7.4% of the sample, which has over 500,000 distinct CDR3 sequences, 22% seen once. The material sequenced was peripheral blood. These receptors were obtained from a woman younger than 35 with stable Graves' hyperthyroidism. Some clones in this sample may be carry-over from other donors' samples.

In this sample, this clonotype turned up many times. The V gene is TRBV16, the J gene TRBJ1-5; no firm D call. CDR3 size: 13 residues. Germline CDR1 reads KGHSY; CDR2 reads FQNENV. Trimming pared 3 bases from V and 4 bases from J, leaving 7 bases between. The DNA for the CDR3 is TGTGCCAGCAGCCAGAGTCATAATCAGCCCCAGCATTTT. Residues: CASSQSHNQPQHF.

In its sample, this clonotype was seen many times. V is TRBV7-9 and J is TRBJ1-1; possibly TRBD1 for D (5 bases). Between the trimmed V and J ends, which lost 7 bases and 4 bases, there was a span of 13 bases. In germline, CDR1 is SEHNR, CDR2 FQNEAQ (reference sequence). The CDR3 has 13 residues. For the CDR3, the DNA is TGTGCCAGCACGAGAGGGGCGACCACTGAAGCTTTCTTT. Translation: CASTRGATTEAFF.

The chain links TRBV27 to TRBJ1-2, with D tentatively TRBD1 (5 bases). Germline V gene data show CDR1 as MNHEY and CDR2 as SMNVEV (reference sequence). Trimming left V 5 bases short and J 3 bases short, with 13 bases between. The CDR3 sequence is 14 residues long. The CDR3 sequence is CASSTLQGDYGYTF. As DNA, the CDR3 is TGTGCCAGCAGTACGCTCCAGGGTGACTATGGCTACACCTTC.

The V call is TRBV14, the J call TRBJ1-5; unclear D gene. V dropped 3 bases and J dropped 0 bases, with 9 bases sitting between them. There are 15 residues in the CDR3. Per the germline V gene, CDR1 is SGHDN and CDR2 is FVKESK. Written as DNA, the CDR3 is TGTGCCAGCAGCCAGACATCAAATAGCAATCAGCCCCAGCATTTT. Encoded protein: CASSQTSNSNQPQHF. Drawing the rest from reference TRBV14 and TRBJ1-5, the complete variable domain is EAGVTQFPSHSVIEKGQTVTLRCDPISGHDNLYWYRRVMGKEIKFLLHFVKESKQDESGMPNNRFLAERTGGTYSTLKVQPAELEDSGVYFCASSQTSNSNQPQHFGDGTRLSIL.

This clonotype has just a few counts. The genes are TRBV28 and TRBJ1-1; no firm D call. CDR1 MDHEN and CDR2 SYDVKM come from the germline V gene. The CDR3 is 14 amino acids. Between the trimmed V and J ends, which lost 4 bases and 7 bases, there was a span of 16 bases. CDR3 coding DNA: TGTGCCAGCAGTTCCCCCTCTGGGTCCGATGAAGCTTTCTTT. This encodes CASSSPSGSDEAFF.

The chain carries TRBV3-1 and TRBJ1-1; the match to TRBD1 covers 7 bases. This CDR3 is 14 amino acids long. CDR1 is LGHDT, CDR2 YNNKEL, per germline (reference sequence). V dropped 6 bases and J dropped 5; count of bases not matched to a gene: 9. The CDR3: CASRSRGRGTEAFF. The CDR3 nucleotides read TGTGCCAGCAGATCTAGGGGGCGAGGAACTGAAGCTTTCTTT.

This clonotype was found a few times. The chain uses TRBV12-3 or TRBV12-4 and TRBJ1-2, with 7 bases matching TRBD1. The CDR3 runs 15 residues. J gave up 4 bases and V 7 bases, and 12 bases lay outside the gene matches. The CDR3 region is CASTPAGQPGYGYTF. In DNA form, the CDR3 reads TGTGCCAGCACCCCGGCGGGACAGCCTGGCTATGGCTACACCTTC.

This clonotype was observed a handful of times. A much larger clone lies a single base off, so this may be a read error. This chain uses TRBV7-8 with TRBJ2-7, with D possibly TRBD2 on 6 matching bases. V lost 2 bases, J lost 4 bases, and 18 bases lay in between. Per the germline V gene, CDR1 is SGHVS and CDR2 is FQNEAQ. The CDR3 runs 16 residues. The CDR3 loop is CASSLSRVSGGYEQYF. In nucleotides, the CDR3 is TGTGCCAGCAGCTTATCGAGGGTCAGTGGGGGGTACGAGCAGTACTTC.

The chain links TRBV20-1 to TRBJ2-5, with D perhaps matching TRBD2 (6 bases). CDR1 and CDR2 from the germline V gene are DFQATT and SNEGSKA (reference sequence). Trimming left V 0 bases short and J 5 bases short, with 19 bases between. The CDR3 contains 16 residues. The CDR3 protein is CSARDGGGHLRETQYF. The DNA for the CDR3 is TGCAGTGCTAGAGATGGCGGAGGGCACTTAAGGGAGACCCAGTACTTC.

In this sample, this clonotype turned up many times. The chain links TRBV6-1 to TRBJ1-5; D uncertain. The V gene lost 2 bases and the J gene lost 3 bases, with 8 bases spanning the gap. From germline, CDR1 is MNHNS and CDR2 SASEGT. The CDR3 length is 14 residues. CDR3 DNA: TGTGCCAGCAGTGAAAGGAGTGCCAATCAGCCCCAGCATTTT. It encodes CASSERSANQPQHF.

V gene TRBV6-2 or TRBV6-3 combines with J gene TRBJ2-7; unclear D gene. CDR1 and CDR2 from the germline V gene are MNHEY and SVGEGT. This CDR3 has 19 residues. The germline V and J ends were trimmed by 0 bases and 1 base, with 22 bases remaining between them. In nucleotides, the CDR3 is TGTGCCAGCAGTTACTCGTGGGAACCTGACGGAAGCCTTTCCTACGAGCAGTACTTC. As protein: CASSYSWEPDGSLSYEQYF.

This clonotype was recorded at least ten times. V is TRBV5-1 and J is TRBJ1-3; D gene ambiguous. CDR3 length: 14 residues. V was cut by 3 bases and J by 8 bases, with 15 bases left in between. Germline V CDR1 and CDR2: SGHRS, YFSETQ. CDR3 protein: CASSSRSYADTIYF. DNA of the CDR3: TGCGCCAGCAGCTCGCGCAGCTACGCGGACACCATATATTTT.

V gene TRBV15 combines with J gene TRBJ2-2; 8 nucleotides match TRBD1. With 0 bases clipped from V and 1 base from J, the junction kept 4 bases outside the gene matches. The germline gives CDR1 LNHNV, CDR2 YYDKDF (reference sequence). This CDR3 has 17 amino acids. CDR3 DNA sequence: TGTGCCACCAGCAGAGATCATGGGACAGGGAACACCGGGGAGCTGTTTTTT. It yields the protein CATSRDHGTGNTGELFF.

This clonotype was seen a few times. J is TRBJ1-2 and V is TRBV7-2; a weak D match, TRBD1 (6 bases). Germline V gives CDR1 SGHTA, CDR2 FQGNSA. The CDR3 spans 15 residues. V lost 5 bases, J lost 7 bases, and 20 bases lay in between. The CDR3 region is CASSQGRTERGGYTF. DNA for the CDR3: TGTGCCAGCAGCCAAGGCCGGACAGAAAGGGGTGGCTACACCTTC.

This clonotype was detected a few times. The rearrangement uses TRBV19 and TRBJ2-2; D is unclear. The CDR3 totals 15 residues. The V end was cut by 3 bases, the J end by 2 bases, with 10 bases between. The germline CDR1 and CDR2 sequences are LNHDA and SQIVND (reference sequence). CDR3 DNA: TGTGCCAGTAGTATCCTCTTGGTAAACACCGGGGAGCTGTTTTTT. Encoded protein: CASSILLVNTGELFF. Filled out from reference TRBV19 and TRBJ2-2, the complete variable domain reads DGGITQSPKYLFRKEGQNVTLSCEQNLNHDAMYWYRQDPGQGLRLIYYSQIVNDFQKGDIAEGYSVSREKKESFPLTVTSAQKNPTAFYLCASSILLVNTGELFFGEGSRLTVL.

Remarks on this clonotype: At one end the junction does not follow the germline gene, possibly because of a read error. V gene TRBV2 combines with J gene TRBJ2-2, with a possible D match to TRBD2 (5 bases). CDR1 is SNHLY and CDR2 is FYNNEI in the germline V gene. The CDR3 spans 10 residues. For the CDR3, the DNA is TGTGCCAGCAGCGCCGGGGAGCTGTGTTTT. As protein: CASSAGELCF.

CDR3 coding DNA: TGTGCCACCAGTGACCATGAAGGACGGGTAGACACTGAAGCTTTCTTT. The encoded protein is CATSDHEGRVDTEAFF. V gene TRBV24-1 combines with J gene TRBJ1-1; D ambiguous. Germline loops: CDR1 KGHDR, CDR2 SFDVKD. This CDR3 region has 16 residues. V was clipped by 4 bases and J by 3 bases, with 17 bases between them.

This clonotype appeared many times. The rearrangement joins TRBV2 to TRBJ1-2; 8 nucleotides match TRBD1. Trimming at V came to 2 bases and at J to 5 bases, leaving 7 bases not matched to a gene. CDR1 and CDR2 from the germline V gene are SNHLY and FYNNEI. This CDR3 comprises 15 residues. The CDR3 sequence is CASSELGQGGYGYTF. The CDR3 DNA sequence: TGTGCCAGCAGTGAACTTGGACAGGGAGGGTATGGCTACACCTTC.

This clonotype was seen ten or more times. J is TRBJ2-6 and V is TRBV15; possibly TRBD1 for D (6 bases). V was shortened by 3 bases and J by 0 bases, with 18 bases between the two germline ends. CDR1 is LNHNV and CDR2 is YYDKDF in the germline V gene (reference sequence). CDR3 length: 19 residues. Here the CDR3 reads CATSSSIRGRSSGANVLTF. The CDR3 DNA reads TGTGCCACCAGCAGCAGTATCAGGGGTCGAAGCTCTGGGGCCAACGTCCTGACTTTC.

About this clonotype: A read error is possible here, since a much larger clone lies one base away. The chain employs TRBV11-2 and TRBJ1-2, with 7 bases matching TRBD1. Germline CDR1 SGHAT, CDR2 FQNNGV. The CDR3 sequence is 18 residues long. DNA for the CDR3: TGTGCCAGCAGCTTGACCTCGGGACAGAGGGTCCTACCGTATGGCTACTCCTTC. This codes for CASSLTSGQRVLPYGYSF.

This chain joins TRBV7-2 and TRBJ1-2; no reliable D call. CDR3 size: 15 residues. V gave up 5 bases and J gave up 5 bases, with 18 bases separating them. Germline V gene data show CDR1 as SGHTA and CDR2 as FQGNSA. The CDR3 nucleotides read TGTGCCAGCAGCATACGAACCCTAGGCCTATATGGCTACACCTTC. It codes for CASSIRTLGLYGYTF.

At least ten counts were recorded for this clonotype. J is TRBJ2-5 and V is TRBV15; 8 nucleotides line up with TRBD2. Per the germline V gene, CDR1 is LNHNV and CDR2 is YYDKDF (reference sequence). Trimming removed 5 bases from V and 5 bases from J; junction bases left unmatched: 7. This CDR3 is 14 amino acids long. The chain's CDR3 is CATSVRGGQETQYF. CDR3 DNA: TGTGCCACCAGCGTTCGGGGGGGCCAGGAGACCCAGTACTTC.

The gene calls are TRBV4-1 and TRBJ2-7, with D perhaps given as TRBD1 or TRBD2 (5 bases each). In germline, CDR1 is MGHRA, CDR2 YSYEKL. The ends were cut back, 4 bases at V and 5 bases at J, with 18 bases in the middle. The length of the CDR3 is 15 residues. The CDR3 spells CASSRTLVGTHEQYF. The CDR3 DNA sequence: TGCGCCAGCAGCCGCACCCTGGTAGGGACCCACGAGCAGTACTTC.

Ten or more counts support this clonotype. The chain recombines TRBV27 with TRBJ2-7; possibly TRBD2 for D (5 bases). Germline V gene sequence: CDR1 MNHEY, CDR2 SMNVEV (reference sequence). V was clipped by 3 bases and J by 4 bases, with 25 bases between them. The CDR3 spans 18 residues. The CDR3 DNA follows: TGTGCCAGCAGTTTCCCAATCCAAGACACCCGGCGGACTTACGAGCAGTACTTC. Its translation: CASSFPIQDTRRTYEQYF.

This clonotype was detected many times. V usage is TRBV2 and J usage is TRBJ1-6, with no clear D. The CDR3 sequence is 15 residues long. Germline values: CDR1 SNHLY, CDR2 FYNNEI. V lost 4 bases and J lost 7, with 14 bases in between. Here the CDR3 DNA reads TGTGCCAGCAGTGTTGGGGTTCTTTTGAATTCACCCCTCCACTTT. Translated, it gives CASSVGVLLNSPLHF.

The V gene is TRBV12-3 or TRBV12-4, the J gene TRBJ2-7; D gene unclear. The V end was cut by 2 bases, the J end by 2 bases, with 13 bases between. The CDR3 is 15 amino acids. The CDR3 here is CASSLYPGPTYEQYF. The CDR3 DNA follows: TGTGCCAGCAGTTTATACCCCGGGCCCACCTACGAGCAGTACTTC.

This clonotype has just a few counts. CDR3 in amino acids: CASRIAGAVHEQYF. As DNA, the CDR3 is TGTGCCAGCAGAATAGCGGGGGCCGTCCACGAGCAGTACTTC. The chain has TRBV11-2 and TRBJ2-7, with 9 nucleotides matching TRBD2. Germline V lookup: CDR1 SGHAT, CDR2 FQNNGV. J gave up 5 bases and V 6 bases, and 8 bases lay outside the gene matches. The CDR3 runs to 14 residues.

The chain carries TRBV19 and TRBJ1-5, with a possible D match to TRBD1 (5 bases). V dropped 0 bases and J dropped 5 bases, with 8 bases sitting between them. CDR3 length: 14 residues. Germline CDR1 and CDR2: LNHDA and SQIVND (reference sequence). For the CDR3, the DNA is TGTGCCAGTAGTATAGATTCGGGGGATCAGCCCCAGCATTTT. Encoded protein: CASSIDSGDQPQHF.

There are many counts of this clonotype. The genes are TRBV12-3 or TRBV12-4 and TRBJ2-2; D is unresolved. The CDR3 is 16 amino acids. V lost 3 bases and J 0 bases, leaving 11 bases between the germline ends. Here the CDR3 DNA reads TGTGCCAGCAGTTTTGGTCGCGTGGCGAACACCGGGGAGCTGTTTTTT. Its protein is CASSFGRVANTGELFF.